The next 10 T cell receptor beta chains were all read from a single sample in a study of early T cells in non-severe SARS-CoV-2 infection. TCRdb re-analysed the 5' RACE reads in MiXCR, keeping a single row per CDR3 protein. The sample lists more than 20,000 distinct CDR3 sequences; less than 7% were seen once. Sequencing was done on a sample of whole blood. These receptors came from an adult who was a healthcare worker with PCR-confirmed SARS-CoV-2 infection or an uninfected control (not recorded which).

This clonotype was observed at least ten times. CDR3 residues: CASSFLAGDTGELFF. The CDR3 nucleotides are TGCGCCAGCAGCTTTCTAGCGGGAGACACCGGGGAGCTGTTTTTT. The V gene is TRBV5-1, the J gene TRBJ2-2, with TRBD2 matching over 10 bases. After removal of 2 bases from V and 3 bases from J, the junction contained 1 base not matched to a gene. Germline CDR1 SGHRS, CDR2 YFSETQ. The CDR3 spans 15 residues.

By share, this clonotype ranks as medium-sized. V is TRBV5-5 and J is TRBJ2-5, with a weak D call TRBD2 (6 bases). V lost 0 bases and J lost 4, with 13 bases in between. The CDR3 spans 15 residues. CDR1 and CDR2 (germline): SGHKS, YYEKEE (reference sequence). The chain's CDR3 is CASSLGGSGSETQYF. CDR3 in DNA: TGTGCCAGCAGCTTGGGGGGCAGCGGGTCAGAGACCCAGTACTTC.

This clonotype was detected ten times or more. CDR3 amino acids: CASTQILGAGTSGADTQYF. The CDR3 DNA is TGTGCCAGCACCCAAATTTTGGGGGCAGGGACTAGCGGTGCAGATACGCAGTATTTT. The chain combines TRBV28 with TRBJ2-3; 11 bases fit TRBD2. Germline values: CDR1 MDHEN, CDR2 SYDVKM. The CDR3 length is 19 residues. Trimming cost V 7 bases and J 4 bases; bases outside gene matches: 19.

The chain has TRBV12-3 or TRBV12-4 and TRBJ2-3, with 11 bases matching TRBD2. V lost 7 bases to trimming and J lost 10 bases; unmatched junction nucleotides: 10. The CDR3 is 14 residues long. In DNA form, the CDR3 reads TGTGCCAGCACCACCGGGACTAGCGGTCTTGCGCAGTATTTT. This gives the protein CASTTGTSGLAQYF.

On this clonotype: This could be a read error, since a much larger clone is one nucleotide away. The V and J genes are TRBV7-3 and TRBJ2-3; D not certain. Germline loops: CDR1 SGHTA, CDR2 FQGTGA. The CDR3 covers 13 residues. The DNA for the CDR3 is TGTGCCAGCAGCCCGTTCCGTTCAGATACGCAGAATTTT. It yields the protein CASSPFRSDTQNF. Looking up the rest from reference TRBV7-3 and TRBJ2-3 gives the full variable domain: GAGVSQTPSNKVTEKGKYVELRCDPISGHTALYWYRQSLGQGPEFLIYFQGTGAADDSGLPNDRFFAVRPEGSVSTLKIQRTERGDSAVYLCASSPFRSDTQNFGPGTRLTVL.

The chain has TRBV6-2 or TRBV6-3 and TRBJ2-5; D is perhaps TRBD2 (6 bases). V gave up 4 bases and J gave up 7 bases, with 13 bases separating them. This CDR3 spans 13 amino acids. Germline assignment: CDR1 MNHEY and CDR2 SVGEGT. CDR3 amino acids: CASSLWTTGTQYF. CDR3 DNA sequence: TGTGCCAGCAGTTTATGGACTACAGGGACCCAGTACTTC.

This clonotype was observed at least ten times. V usage is TRBV29-1 and J usage is TRBJ1-1; 7 bases match TRBD1. CDR1 and CDR2 (germline): SQVTM, ANQGSEA. The ends lost 3 bases at V and 5 bases at J; junction bases unmatched: 12. This CDR3 comprises 15 residues. The CDR3 nucleotides read TGCAGCGTTGATGGGGGAAGGGGGCTCTGGACTGAAGCTTTCTTT. Translated, it gives CSVDGGRGLWTEAFF.

A few counts support this clonotype. The rearrangement joins TRBV7-9 to TRBJ2-7; 7 positions match TRBD1. J lost 4 bases, V lost 4 bases, and 4 bases had no gene match. The CDR3 spans 13 residues. Germline values: CDR1 SEHNR, CDR2 FQNEAQ (reference sequence). CDR3 loop: CASSSGTVYEQYF. As DNA, the CDR3 is TGTGCCAGCAGCTCCGGGACAGTATACGAGCAGTACTTC.

This clonotype was seen ten or more times. The chain uses TRBV12-3 or TRBV12-4 and TRBJ2-3; 8 nucleotides agree with TRBD1. The CDR3 is 15 amino acids. With 8 bases clipped from V and 4 bases from J, the junction kept 11 bases outside the gene matches. The CDR3 here is CASCKTGARADTQYF. CDR3 bases: TGTGCCAGCTGCAAGACAGGGGCCCGCGCAGATACGCAGTATTTT.

This clonotype has more than one count but fewer than ten. The chain carries TRBV7-9 and TRBJ2-7; 8 bases are shared with TRBD1. This CDR3 has 12 residues. CDR1 SEHNR and CDR2 FQNEAQ come from the germline V gene (reference sequence). Trimming cost V 5 bases and J 6 bases; bases outside gene matches: 3. Written as DNA, the CDR3 is TGTGCCAGCAGCCCAGGGGGCATCGAGCAGTACTTC. Amino acids: CASSPGGIEQYF.